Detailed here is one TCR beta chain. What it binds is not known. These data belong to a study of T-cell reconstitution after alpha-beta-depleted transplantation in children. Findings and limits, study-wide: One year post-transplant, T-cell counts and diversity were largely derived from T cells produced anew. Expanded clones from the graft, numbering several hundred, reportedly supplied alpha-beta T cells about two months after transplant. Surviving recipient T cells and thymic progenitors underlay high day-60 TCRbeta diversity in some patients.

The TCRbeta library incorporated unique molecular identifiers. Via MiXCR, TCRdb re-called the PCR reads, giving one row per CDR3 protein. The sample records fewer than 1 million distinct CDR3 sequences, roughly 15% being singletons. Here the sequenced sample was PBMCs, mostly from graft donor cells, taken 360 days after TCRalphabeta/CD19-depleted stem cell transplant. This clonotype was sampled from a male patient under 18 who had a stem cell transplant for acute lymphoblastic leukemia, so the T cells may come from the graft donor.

The CDR3 region is CASSFAGGNNEQFF. CDR3 coding DNA: TGCGCCAGCAGCTTCGCCGGGGGAAACAATGAGCAGTTCTTC. The rearrangement uses TRBV5-1 and TRBJ2-1; a weak D match, TRBD2 (6 bases). This CDR3 is 14 amino acids long. Trimming took 2 bases from V and 5 from J, leaving 11 bases between them. Germline CDR1 and CDR2: SGHRS and YFSETQ. The full variable domain, rest sourced from reference TRBV5-1 and TRBJ2-1, is KAGVTQTPRYLIKTRGQQVTLSCSPISGHRSVSWYQQTPGQGLQFLFEYFSETQRNKGNFPGRFSGRQFSNSRSEMNVSTLELGDSALYLCASSFAGGNNEQFFGPGTRLTVL.